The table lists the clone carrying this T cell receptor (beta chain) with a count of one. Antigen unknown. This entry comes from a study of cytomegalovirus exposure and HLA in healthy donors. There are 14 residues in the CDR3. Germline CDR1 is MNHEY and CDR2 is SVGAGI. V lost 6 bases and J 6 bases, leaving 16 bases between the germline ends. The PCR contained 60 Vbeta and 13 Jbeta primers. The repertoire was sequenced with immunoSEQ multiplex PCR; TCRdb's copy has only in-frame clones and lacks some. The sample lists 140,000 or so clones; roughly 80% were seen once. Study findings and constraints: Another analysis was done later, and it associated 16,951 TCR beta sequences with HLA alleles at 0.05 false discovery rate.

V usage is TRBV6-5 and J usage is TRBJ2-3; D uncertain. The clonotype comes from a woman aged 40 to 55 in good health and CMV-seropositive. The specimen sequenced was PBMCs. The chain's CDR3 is CASSLTSVWDTQYF. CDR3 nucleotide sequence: TGTGCCAGCAGCCTCACCAGTGTGTGGGATACGCAGTATTTT.